The 28 T cell receptor beta chains below all came from one sample that was sequenced in a study of shared clonotypes between healthy human individuals. The assay was immunoSEQ multiplex PCR, and TCRdb's table has in-frame clones only and misses some. The sample has approximately 2.4 million clones; almost 96% are singletons. Sequenced: naive CD4+ T cells sorted from blood. Subset given: CD45RA+ positively selected. The receptors shown here come from a man in his late teens or twenties in good health.

CDR3 DNA sequence: TGTGCCAGCGAGGAGGGACACACAGATACGCAGTATTTT. Its translation is CASEEGHTDTQYF. V gene TRBV6-6 combines with J gene TRBJ2-3; tentatively, D is TRBD1 or TRBD2 (6 bases each). V was shortened by 8 bases and J by 2 bases, with 11 bases between the two germline ends. The CDR3 has 13 amino acids. Per germline, CDR1 MNHNY and CDR2 SVGAGI (reference sequence).

This clone appeared once. The chain employs TRBV2 and TRBJ2-7; 8 bases are shared with TRBD1. Germline V gives CDR1 SNHLY, CDR2 FYNNEI. V lost 7 bases to trimming and J lost 5 bases; unmatched junction nucleotides: 4. The CDR3 covers 12 residues. The CDR3 DNA sequence: TGTGCCAGCAAGGACAGGGCCCACGAGCAGTACTTC. Protein product: CASKDRAHEQYF. Combining the CDR3 with reference TRBV2 and TRBJ2-7 gives the whole variable domain EPEVTQTPSHQVTQMGQEVILRCVPISNHLYFYWYRQILGQKVEFLVSFYNNEISEKSEIFDDQFSVERPDGSNFTLKIRSTKLEDSAMYFCASKDRAHEQYFGPGTRLTVT.

The V and J genes are TRBV6-5 and TRBJ2-7; D not certain. The CDR3 has 15 residues. V gave up 5 bases and J gave up 2 bases, with 16 bases separating them. CDR1 and CDR2 from the germline V gene are MNHEY and SVGAGI. The DNA of the CDR3 is TGTGCCAGCAGTACCCACCAGGTCGTTACCTACGAGCAGTACTTC. Translating it yields CASSTHQVVTYEQYF.

About this clone: It is likely a read error, because the conserved phenylalanine at the end of the CDR3 is missing. The V gene is TRBV5-1, the J gene TRBJ1-1; D is uncertain. The CDR3 has 16 residues. V gave up 2 bases and J gave up 1 base, with 15 bases separating them. In germline, CDR1 is SGHRS, CDR2 YFSETQ. CDR3 sequence (DNA): TGCGCCAGCAGCTTACGTTCAGGACGGTCGAACACTGAAGCTTTCCTT. Its translation is CASSLRSGRSNTEAFL.

This clone showed up just once. This rearrangement joins TRBV4-1 to TRBJ1-2; D unresolved. Germline loops: CDR1 MGHRA, CDR2 YSYEKL. The CDR3 loop spans 15 amino acids. The V and J ends lost 6 bases and 5 bases respectively, with 19 bases between them. CDR3 DNA: TGCGCCAGCAGGGAACGGGCCCTAGGGCAGTATGGCTACACCTTC. It yields the protein CASRERALGQYGYTF.

This chain joins TRBV6-5 and TRBJ2-7; D not certain. CDR3 length: 11 residues. Looked up from germline, CDR1 is MNHEY and CDR2 is SVGAGI. Trimming took off 7 bases at V and 5 bases at J, with 9 bases between the two ends. CDR3 residues: CASTLRDEQYF. The CDR3, as DNA: TGTGCCAGCACCCTTCGTGACGAGCAGTACTTC.

The chain links TRBV5-4 to TRBJ2-5; D gene unclear. Germline V gives CDR1 SGHNT, CDR2 YYREEE (reference sequence). V lost 6 bases and J lost 2, with 17 bases in between. CDR3 length: 15 residues. The DNA for the CDR3 is TGTGCCAGCAAGCGAGAGAATTCTCTACAAGAGACCCAGTACTTC. It codes for CASKRENSLQETQYF.

The chain's CDR3 is CASSFRTAYTEAFF. CDR3 DNA sequence: TGTGCCAGCAGCTTCCGGACAGCTTACACTGAAGCTTTCTTT. The V gene is TRBV7-2, the J gene TRBJ1-1, with D perhaps matching TRBD1 (6 bases). The CDR3 is made up of 14 amino acids. CDR1 and CDR2 from the germline V gene are SGHTA and FQGNSA. V lost 3 bases and J 3 bases, leaving 11 bases between the germline ends.

The chain recombines TRBV27 with TRBJ1-6, with 12 bases fitting TRBD1. There are 16 residues in the CDR3. Germline-derived CDR1 and CDR2 are MNHEY and SMNVEV (reference sequence). Trimming at V came to 5 bases and at J to 9 bases, leaving 8 bases not matched to a gene. The CDR3 nucleotides are TGTGCCAGCAGTACCCGGGACAGGGGGCAGGGTTCACCCCTCCACTTT. Its translation is CASSTRDRGQGSPLHF.

This clone appeared a single time. The V call is TRBV10-3, the J call TRBJ2-7; 9 positions agree with TRBD1. Trimming at V came to 7 bases and at J to 5 bases, leaving 6 bases not matched to a gene. The CDR3 has 13 amino acids. CDR1 ENHRY and CDR2 SYGVKD come from the germline V gene. The CDR3: CAITNDRGNEQYF. The DNA of the CDR3 is TGTGCCATCACCAACGACAGGGGGAACGAGCAGTACTTC.

The CDR3 reads CASRTSKSYNEQFF. DNA of the CDR3: TGTGCCAGCAGGACCTCGAAATCCTACAATGAGCAGTTCTTC. V and J are TRBV2 and TRBJ2-1; D gene uncertain. The CDR3 contains 14 residues. Germline V gene lookup returns CDR1 SNHLY and CDR2 FYNNEI. Trimming removed 6 bases at V and 1 base at J, with 10 bases between.

The chain links TRBV19 to TRBJ2-1; 12 bases align to TRBD2. The V gene's germline CDR1 is LNHDA and CDR2 SQIVND (reference sequence). After removal of 3 bases from V and 8 bases from J, the junction contained 8 bases not matched to a gene. The CDR3 is made up of 16 amino acids. The CDR3 DNA reads as TGTGCCAGTAGTATCCTGCAGACTAGCGGGAGCGATGAGCAGTTCTTC. Translated: CASSILQTSGSDEQFF.

CDR3: CASSPGSRQETQYF. CDR3 in DNA: TGTGCCAGCAGCCCGGGGAGTCGGCAAGAGACCCAGTACTTC. V usage is TRBV11-2 and J usage is TRBJ2-5; D is perhaps TRBD2 (5 bases). Trimming shortened V by 5 bases and J by 2 bases, and 12 bases separated the two germline ends. Per germline, CDR1 SGHAT and CDR2 FQNNGV. The CDR3 runs to 14 residues.

The gene calls are TRBV11-2 and TRBJ1-1; the D gene is possibly TRBD1 (5 bases). This CDR3 contains 14 residues. The V gene's germline CDR1 is SGHAT and CDR2 FQNNGV. Between the trimmed V and J ends, which lost 3 bases and 0 bases, there was a span of 8 bases. The CDR3 DNA reads as TGTGCCAGCAGCTTGGGGCATGTGAACACTGAAGCTTTCTTT. It codes for CASSLGHVNTEAFF.

As DNA, the CDR3 is TGTGCCAGCAGCTTAAAGAGGCCCCCGGGGAATGAAAAACTGTTTTTT. Translation gives CASSLKRPPGNEKLFF. This chain links TRBV7-6 with TRBJ1-4; D unresolved. The V gene's germline CDR1 is SGHVS and CDR2 FNYEAQ. Trimming cost V 2 bases and J 5 bases, with 15 bases left between them. This CDR3 has 16 residues.

The genes are TRBV28 and TRBJ2-4; D gene unclear. The CDR3 has 16 residues. Trimming left V 6 bases short and J 7 bases short, with 22 bases between. From germline, CDR1 is MDHEN and CDR2 SYDVKM. In nucleotides, the CDR3 is TGTGCCAGCAGCCCTTATCTCGCGTTAGGGTTGAACATTCAGTACTTC. Translation gives CASSPYLALGLNIQYF.

J is TRBJ1-4 and V is TRBV27; TRBD1 matches at 7 bases. Germline trimming cut 5 bases from V and 3 bases from J; bases unmatched to any gene: 6. From germline, CDR1 is MNHEY and CDR2 SMNVEV (reference sequence). CDR3 length: 15 residues. Here the CDR3 DNA reads TGTGCCAGCAGTCGCAGGGGGGCGTCTAATGAAAAACTGTTTTTT. Translating gives CASSRRGASNEKLFF.

V usage is TRBV6-1 and J usage is TRBJ2-1, with D perhaps matching TRBD1 (5 bases). Germline CDR1 reads MNHNS; CDR2 reads SASEGT. V lost 4 bases and J lost 0, with 10 bases in between. CDR3 length: 15 residues. The CDR3 reads CASSGTLSSYNEQFF. The CDR3 nucleotides are TGTGCCAGCAGTGGGACACTTAGCTCCTACAATGAGCAGTTCTTC.

The V and J genes are TRBV27 and TRBJ2-5; possibly TRBD2 for D (6 bases). The V end lost 6 bases, the J end lost 5 bases, and 16 bases lay between the germline ends. This CDR3 comprises 14 residues. Germline assignment: CDR1 MNHEY and CDR2 SMNVEV (reference sequence). The CDR3 DNA follows: TGTGCCAGCAGCCAACTGGGTGGGGGGGAGACCCAGTACTTC. It yields the protein CASSQLGGGETQYF.

V gene TRBV28 combines with J gene TRBJ2-3; 11 bases line up with TRBD2. CDR1 and CDR2 (germline): MDHEN, SYDVKM. The CDR3 sequence is 16 residues long. Trimming removed 6 bases from V and 0 bases from J; junction bases left unmatched: 5. The CDR3 DNA is TGTGCCAGCAGCCCTAGCGGGGGGTCTAGCACAGATACGCAGTATTTT. It is translated as CASSPSGGSSTDTQYF.

This rearrangement joins TRBV30 to TRBJ2-1, with no clear D. CDR3 length equals 14 residues. Germline lookup yields CDR1 GTSNPN and CDR2 SVGIG (reference sequence). V was clipped by 1 base and J by 0 bases, with 7 bases between them. The CDR3 DNA is TGTGCCTGGAGTGCCGGCTACTCCTACAATGAGCAGTTCTTC. Its protein product is CAWSAGYSYNEQFF.

Concerning this clone itself: Within the sample, other DNA sequences also encode this same CDR3. The genes are TRBV4-3 and TRBJ2-7; 10 nucleotides agree with TRBD2. CDR3 length: 18 residues. The germline V gene has CDR1 LGHNA and CDR2 YSLEER. The J segment lost 5 bases and the V segment lost 3 bases, leaving 16 bases of the junction unmatched. CDR3 residues: CASSHSRGRSGRDDEQYF. For the CDR3, the DNA is TGCGCCAGCAGCCATTCCCGGGGCCGGAGCGGGAGGGATGACGAGCAGTACTTC.

The J gene is TRBJ2-1, the V gene TRBV28; 7 bases are shared with TRBD1. Germline V lookup: CDR1 MDHEN, CDR2 SYDVKM. The CDR3 is made up of 14 amino acids. V lost 5 bases to trimming and J lost 4 bases; unmatched junction nucleotides: 5. The CDR3 loop reads CASSVRGQYNEQFF. The CDR3, as DNA: TGTGCCAGCAGTGTCCGGGGACAGTACAATGAGCAGTTCTTC.

The V call is TRBV7-9, the J call TRBJ1-5; D is unresolved. Germline V CDR1 and CDR2: SEHNR, FQNEAQ (reference sequence). V was trimmed by 4 bases and J by 3 bases, leaving 10 bases between them. The CDR3 has 14 residues. For the CDR3, the DNA is TGTGCCAGCAGCTCCAGCAAGACCAATCAGCCCCAGCATTTT. This codes for CASSSSKTNQPQHF.

The chain has TRBV6-1 and TRBJ1-2; 9 nucleotides align to TRBD1. Germline V gene sequence: CDR1 MNHNS, CDR2 SASEGT. V lost 3 bases and J lost 5; bases outside the gene matches: 4. The CDR3 sequence is 14 residues long. The CDR3 spells CASSDTGGVYGYTF. The CDR3 bases are TGTGCCAGCAGTGATACAGGGGGCGTATATGGCTACACCTTC.

This chain connects TRBV25-1 to TRBJ1-2; possible D gene TRBD1, 6 bases. This CDR3 contains 14 residues. With 3 bases removed from V and 8 bases from J, the gap between germline ends came to 16 bases. Germline CDR1 MGHDK, CDR2 SYGVNS. The DNA of the CDR3 is TGTGCCAGCAGTGACAGGGGACCATCCCGGGGCTACACCTTC. Amino acids: CASSDRGPSRGYTF.

The chain couples TRBV11-2 to TRBJ2-3, with 10 nucleotides matching TRBD2. Losses at the gene ends were 4 bases for V and 7 bases for J; bases not matched to a gene: 11. Looked up from germline, CDR1 is SGHAT and CDR2 is FQNNGV. The CDR3 runs to 16 residues. This CDR3 is CASSSTSGRAMNTQYF. Written as DNA, the CDR3 is TGTGCCAGCAGCTCAACCAGCGGGAGGGCCATGAATACGCAGTATTTT.

This chain links TRBV6-1 with TRBJ1-1; TRBD1 matches 8 bases. V lost 0 bases, J lost 4 bases, and 16 bases stayed unmatched. Germline V gene sequence: CDR1 MNHNS, CDR2 SASEGT. This CDR3 is 19 amino acids long. The CDR3 bases are TGTGCCAGCAGTGAAGCTCAAGGGAGGACAGGGAGAATTAGCACTGAAGCTTTCTTT. Protein sequence: CASSEAQGRTGRISTEAFF.